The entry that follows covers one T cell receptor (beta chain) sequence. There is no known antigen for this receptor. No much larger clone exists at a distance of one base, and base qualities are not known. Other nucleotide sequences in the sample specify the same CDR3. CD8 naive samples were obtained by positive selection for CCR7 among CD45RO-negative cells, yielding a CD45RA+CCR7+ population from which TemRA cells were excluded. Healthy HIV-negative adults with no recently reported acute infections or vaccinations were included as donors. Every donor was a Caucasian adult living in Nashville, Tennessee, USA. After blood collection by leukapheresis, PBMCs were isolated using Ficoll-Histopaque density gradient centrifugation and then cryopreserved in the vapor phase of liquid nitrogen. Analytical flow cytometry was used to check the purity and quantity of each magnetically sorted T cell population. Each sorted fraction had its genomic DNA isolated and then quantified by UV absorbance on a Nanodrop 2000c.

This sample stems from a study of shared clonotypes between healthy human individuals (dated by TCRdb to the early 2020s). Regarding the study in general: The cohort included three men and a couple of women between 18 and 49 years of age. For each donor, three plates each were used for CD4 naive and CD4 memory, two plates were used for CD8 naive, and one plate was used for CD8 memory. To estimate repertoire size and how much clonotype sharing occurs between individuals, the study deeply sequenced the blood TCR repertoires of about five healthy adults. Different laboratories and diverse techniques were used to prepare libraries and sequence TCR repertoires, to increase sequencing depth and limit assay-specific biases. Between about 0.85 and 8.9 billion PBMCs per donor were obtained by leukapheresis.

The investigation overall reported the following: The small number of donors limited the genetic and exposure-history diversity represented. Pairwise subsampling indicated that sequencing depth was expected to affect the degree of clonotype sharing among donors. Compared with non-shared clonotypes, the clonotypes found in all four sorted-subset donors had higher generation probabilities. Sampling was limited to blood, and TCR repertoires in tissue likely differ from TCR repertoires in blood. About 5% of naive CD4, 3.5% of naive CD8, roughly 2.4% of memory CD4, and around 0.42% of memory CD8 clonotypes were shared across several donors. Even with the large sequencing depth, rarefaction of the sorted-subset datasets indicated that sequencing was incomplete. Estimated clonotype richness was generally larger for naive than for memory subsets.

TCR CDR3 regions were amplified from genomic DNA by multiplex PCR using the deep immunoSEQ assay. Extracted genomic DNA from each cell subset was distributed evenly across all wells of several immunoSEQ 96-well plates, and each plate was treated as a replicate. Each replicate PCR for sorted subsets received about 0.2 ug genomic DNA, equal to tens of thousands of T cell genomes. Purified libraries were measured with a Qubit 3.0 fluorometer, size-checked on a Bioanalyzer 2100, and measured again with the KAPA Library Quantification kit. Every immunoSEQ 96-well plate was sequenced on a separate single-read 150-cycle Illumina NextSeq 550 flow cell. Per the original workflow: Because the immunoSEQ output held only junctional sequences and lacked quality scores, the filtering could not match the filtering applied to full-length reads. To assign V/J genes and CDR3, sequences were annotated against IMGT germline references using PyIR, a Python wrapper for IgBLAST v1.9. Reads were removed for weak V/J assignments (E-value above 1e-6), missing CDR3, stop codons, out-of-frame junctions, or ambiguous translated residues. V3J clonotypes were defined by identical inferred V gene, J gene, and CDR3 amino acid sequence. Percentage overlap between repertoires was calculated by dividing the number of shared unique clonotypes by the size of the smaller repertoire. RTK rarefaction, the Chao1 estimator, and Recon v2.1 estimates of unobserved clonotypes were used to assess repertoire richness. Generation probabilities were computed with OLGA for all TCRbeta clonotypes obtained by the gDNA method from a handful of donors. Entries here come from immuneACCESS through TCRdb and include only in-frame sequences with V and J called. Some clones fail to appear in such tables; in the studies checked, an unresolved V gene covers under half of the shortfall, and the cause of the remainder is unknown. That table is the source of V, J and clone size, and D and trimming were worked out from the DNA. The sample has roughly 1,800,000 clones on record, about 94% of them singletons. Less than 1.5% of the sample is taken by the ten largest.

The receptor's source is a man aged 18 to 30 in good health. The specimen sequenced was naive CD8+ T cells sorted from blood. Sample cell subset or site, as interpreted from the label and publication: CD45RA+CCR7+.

CDR3 loop: CASSPGTGDNEQFF. The nucleotide sequence reads as follows: TGTGCCAGCAGCCCTGGGACAGGGGACAATGAGCAGTTCTTC. The receptor chain draws on TRBV9 and TRBJ2-1; 10 nucleotides in the junction match TRBD1. CDR1 and CDR2 were assigned from the germline V gene as SGDLS and YYNGEE. From its cysteine to its phenylalanine, the CDR3 spans 14 amino acids. The DNA shown is the 42-base CDR3, in frame from base 1. Trimming accounts for 4 bases at V and 5 bases at J, while the number of junction bases matched to no gene is 3.